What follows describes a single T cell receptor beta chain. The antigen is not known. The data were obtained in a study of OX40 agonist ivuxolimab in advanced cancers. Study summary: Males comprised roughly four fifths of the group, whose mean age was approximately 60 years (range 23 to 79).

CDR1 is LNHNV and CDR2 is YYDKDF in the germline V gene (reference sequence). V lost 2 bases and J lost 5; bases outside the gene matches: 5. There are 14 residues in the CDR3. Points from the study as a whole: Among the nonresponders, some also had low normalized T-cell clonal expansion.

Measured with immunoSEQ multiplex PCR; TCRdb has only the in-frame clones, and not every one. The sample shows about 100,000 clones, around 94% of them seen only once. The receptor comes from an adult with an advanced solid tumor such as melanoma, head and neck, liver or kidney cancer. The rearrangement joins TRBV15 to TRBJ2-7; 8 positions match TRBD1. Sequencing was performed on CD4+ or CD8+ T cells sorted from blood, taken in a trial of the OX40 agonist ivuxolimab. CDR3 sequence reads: CATSRQGASNEQYF. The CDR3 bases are TGTGCCACCAGCAGACAGGGGGCGAGTAACGAGCAGTACTTC.